The present TCR beta chain was sequenced within a study of neoadjuvant anti-PD-1 for oral cavity cancer. Study details: Patients without progression received a fourth nivolumab dose around day 43, then surgical resection on days 50-56.

Cohort: HPV-negative, locally advanced oral cavity squamous cell carcinoma patients. PBMCs were not maintained or expanded in culture before analysis. PBMC libraries mostly used 450 to 600 ng of input genomic DNA, with six replicates per sample. Data came from immunoSEQ multiplex PCR; TCRdb stores just in-frame clones and leaves some out. The sample lists about 16,000 clones, around two thirds occurring once. The sample here was PBMCs, taken before nivolumab (anti-PD-1) treatment. The receptor was derived from a person between 35 and 79 years old with oral cavity squamous cell carcinoma.

The CDR3 sequence is CASSQTGNTGELFF. DNA for the CDR3: TGTGCCAGCAGCCAGACAGGGAACACCGGGGAGCTGTTTTTT. The rearrangement links TRBV13 to TRBJ2-2, with D perhaps matching TRBD1 (6 bases). Germline CDR1 is PRHDT and CDR2 is FYEKMQ (reference sequence). This CDR3 spans 14 amino acids. V lost 5 bases and J 1 base, leaving 8 bases between the germline ends.